A single sample is the source of the 27 T cell receptor beta chains below, sequenced in a study of identical twins. Via MiXCR, TCRdb re-called the 5' RACE reads, giving one row per CDR3 protein. The data show about 660,000 distinct CDR3 sequences, with 8.6% seen just once and about 0.98% held by the top ten. These data were also filed under a second study, of yellow fever vaccine responses in identical twins.

The sequenced sample was PBMCs. Source of these receptors: a woman under 30 in good health.

This clonotype was detected only a few times. The chain carries TRBV7-2 and TRBJ2-7; D ambiguous. Trimming pared 4 bases from V and 7 bases from J, leaving 14 bases between. CDR3 length equals 13 residues. Germline V CDR1 and CDR2: SGHTA, FQGNSA. For the CDR3, the DNA is TGTGCCAGCAGCTCACCAGGCGTGGTTGAGCAGTACTTC. Protein sequence: CASSSPGVVEQYF.

The sample holds a few counts of this clonotype. This rearrangement joins TRBV9 to TRBJ2-5; TRBD2 agrees at 9 bases. The CDR3 has 15 amino acids. V lost 0 bases and J lost 7; bases outside the gene matches: 7. CDR1 is SGDLS, CDR2 YYNGEE, per germline. The CDR3 loop reads CASSVASSGMGTQYF. Written as DNA, the CDR3 is TGTGCCAGCAGCGTAGCCTCTAGCGGGATGGGGACCCAGTACTTC.

This clonotype was seen more than once but under ten times. The chain recombines TRBV7-2 with TRBJ1-2; D call uncertain. CDR1 is SGHTA and CDR2 is FQGNSA in the germline V gene. The CDR3 extends over 13 amino acids. The V and J ends lost 6 bases and 8 bases respectively, with 16 bases between them. The CDR3 DNA sequence: TGTGCCAGCAGATTCCCCGTTAATGCAGGCTACACCTTC. Its translation: CASRFPVNAGYTF.

This clonotype was counted a few times. The chain links TRBV2 to TRBJ1-1; a weak D match, TRBD1 (5 bases). CDR1 is SNHLY and CDR2 is FYNNEI in the germline V gene. V was pared by 7 bases and J by 0 bases, with 12 bases between. CDR3 size: 14 residues. This chain's CDR3 is CASKADTMNTEAFF. CDR3 DNA sequence: TGTGCCAGCAAGGCGGACACCATGAACACTGAAGCTTTCTTT.

This chain joins TRBV4-3 and TRBJ1-4, with D maybe TRBD1 (6 bases). V was pared by 0 bases and J by 6 bases, with 14 bases between. Germline lookup yields CDR1 LGHNA and CDR2 YSLEER. This CDR3 spans 16 amino acids. CDR3 nucleotide sequence: TGCGCCAGCAGCCAAGATTGGGGGGGCTACGATGAAAAACTGTTTTTT. Its protein is CASSQDWGGYDEKLFF.

This clonotype was seen a few times. The chain employs TRBV18 and TRBJ2-7; D might be TRBD1 or TRBD2, each matching 5 bases. This CDR3 is built from 15 residues. V was clipped by 2 bases and J by 6 bases, with 17 bases between them. Germline V gene sequence: CDR1 KGHSH, CDR2 LQKENI. This CDR3 is CASSPSMVGTREQYF. The DNA for the CDR3 is TGTGCCAGCTCACCATCCATGGTGGGGACCCGCGAGCAGTACTTC.

This clonotype appeared a few times. The chain links TRBV24-1 to TRBJ1-2; maybe TRBD1 (5 bases). V dropped 2 bases and J dropped 2 bases, with 11 bases sitting between them. Per the germline V gene, CDR1 is KGHDR and CDR2 is SFDVKD. CDR3 length equals 15 residues. CDR3 nucleotides: TGTGCCACCAGTGATTCGTTCAGACAGAACTATGGCTACACCTTC. This translates into CATSDSFRQNYGYTF.

There are many counts of this clonotype. The chain joins TRBV7-2 to TRBJ2-1; perhaps TRBD2 as D (7 bases). The CDR3 length is 15 residues. V was cut by 3 bases and J by 4 bases, with 13 bases left in between. Per the germline V gene, CDR1 is SGHTA and CDR2 is FQGNSA. CDR3 sequence reads: CASSFSGGIYNEQFF. The CDR3 DNA sequence: TGTGCCAGCAGCTTCTCGGGGGGCATATACAATGAGCAGTTCTTC.

This clonotype was counted at least ten times. The chain employs TRBV27 and TRBJ2-7; TRBD2 matches 8 bases. The V gene's germline CDR1 is MNHEY and CDR2 SMNVEV (reference sequence). V shed 6 bases, J shed 0 bases, and the junction held 4 bases outside the gene matches. The CDR3 has 14 amino acids. Here the CDR3 reads CASRISGNSYEQYF. DNA for the CDR3: TGTGCCAGCAGGATTAGCGGGAACTCCTACGAGCAGTACTTC.

Many counts were recorded for this clonotype. The chain uses TRBV7-9 and TRBJ2-1, with D possibly called TRBD1 or TRBD2 (5 bases each). Per the germline V gene, CDR1 is SEHNR and CDR2 is FQNEAQ (reference sequence). The CDR3 consists of 14 residues. With 1 base removed from V and 8 bases from J, the gap between germline ends came to 12 bases. CDR3 nucleotide sequence: TGTGCCAGCAGCTTAGTTGGTGGGGGAGATGAGCAGTTCTTC. This codes for CASSLVGGGDEQFF.

The sample holds many counts of this clonotype. This chain uses TRBV5-1 with TRBJ2-1; D perhaps matches TRBD1 (5 bases). Germline V CDR1 and CDR2: SGHRS, YFSETQ. Trimming removed 2 bases from V and 9 bases from J, with 15 bases in between. This CDR3 spans 14 amino acids. CDR3 nucleotide sequence: TGCGCCAGCAGCTTAAGGCAGGGCGACGGTGAGCAGTTCTTC. As protein: CASSLRQGDGEQFF.

The V and J genes are TRBV11-3 and TRBJ2-5; D perhaps matches TRBD1 (7 bases). The germline V and J ends were trimmed by 5 bases and 5 bases, with 15 bases remaining between them. The germline V gene encodes CDR1 SGHNT and CDR2 YENEEA. The CDR3 spans 14 residues. The CDR3 sequence is CASSRVQGRETQYF. The CDR3 DNA is TGTGCCAGCAGCCGGGTACAGGGGAGGGAGACCCAGTACTTC.

This clonotype was observed a handful of times. This rearrangement joins TRBV4-2 to TRBJ2-7; possibly TRBD2 for D (5 bases). This CDR3 is built from 15 residues. Germline assignment: CDR1 LGHNA and CDR2 YNFKEQ. Trimming left V 5 bases short and J 1 base short, with 15 bases between. The CDR3 loop is CASSTRASTSYEQYF. The CDR3 DNA is TGTGCCAGCAGCACCCGGGCTAGCACTTCCTACGAGCAGTACTTC.

This clonotype was counted between two and nine times. The chain recombines TRBV4-1 with TRBJ2-3, with no clear D. This CDR3 has 15 amino acids. Trimming shortened V by 1 base and J by 1 base, and 9 bases separated the two germline ends. Germline loops: CDR1 MGHRA, CDR2 YSYEKL. In nucleotides, the CDR3 is TGCGCCAGCAGCCAAGTAACCGGAGGCACAGATACGCAGTATTTT. It specifies CASSQVTGGTDTQYF.

This rearrangement joins TRBV29-1 to TRBJ2-5, with D hard to call. The CDR3 extends over 13 amino acids. V was trimmed by 2 bases and J by 4 bases, leaving 11 bases between them. Germline values: CDR1 SQVTM, CDR2 ANQGSEA. CDR3 nucleotides: TGCAGCGTTGAAACGTGGGTGGGAGAGACCCAGTACTTC. Amino acid sequence: CSVETWVGETQYF.

This clonotype was recorded at least ten times. The chain employs TRBV5-1 and TRBJ1-5; D possibly corresponds to TRBD1 (5 bases). This CDR3 is 14 amino acids long. Deletions cut 3 bases from V and 4 bases from J, with 11 bases between. The germline V gene has CDR1 SGHRS and CDR2 YFSETQ. CDR3 loop: CASSYGGNNQPQHF. In DNA form, the CDR3 reads TGCGCCAGCAGCTATGGGGGGAATAATCAGCCCCAGCATTTT.

CDR3 sequence: CAISQLNTGELFF. The CDR3 DNA sequence: TGTGCCATCAGCCAGCTTAACACCGGGGAGCTGTTTTTT. The rearrangement links TRBV10-3 to TRBJ2-2, with no clear D. V gave up 6 bases and J gave up 2 bases, with 7 bases separating them. The CDR3 runs 13 residues. From germline, CDR1 is ENHRY and CDR2 SYGVKD.

The V and J genes are TRBV20-1 and TRBJ1-5; unclear D gene. V dropped 3 bases and J dropped 4 bases, with 7 bases sitting between them. This CDR3 region has 12 residues. The germline V gene encodes CDR1 DFQATT and CDR2 SNEGSKA (reference sequence). The CDR3 sequence is CSASFLNQPQHF. The CDR3, as DNA: TGCAGTGCTAGTTTTCTGAATCAGCCCCAGCATTTT.

This clonotype was recorded at least ten times. V gene TRBV20-1 combines with J gene TRBJ2-2; possibly TRBD2 for D (6 bases). Germline V gene data show CDR1 as DFQATT and CDR2 as SNEGSKA (reference sequence). The CDR3 contains 15 residues. V gave up 0 bases and J gave up 7 bases, with 15 bases separating them. CDR3 sequence: CSARDLGTYSGELFF. The CDR3 DNA is TGCAGTGCTAGAGATCTCGGGACTTACAGCGGGGAGCTGTTTTTT.

This sequence joins TRBV18 and TRBJ2-5; possibly TRBD1 for D (7 bases). Germline loops: CDR1 KGHSH, CDR2 LQKENI. V gave up 5 bases and J gave up 5 bases, with 18 bases separating them. This CDR3 has 15 amino acids. CDR3 nucleotide sequence: TGTGCCAGCTCATCCCTTTCAGGGGGGTATGAGACCCAGTACTTC. Translated: CASSSLSGGYETQYF.

CDR3 coding DNA: TGCGCCAGCAGCCAAGATAAGGCAGAAATCTACGAGCAGTACTTC. Protein sequence: CASSQDKAEIYEQYF. The chain has TRBV4-3 and TRBJ2-7; D unresolved. The CDR3 is 15 amino acids. Germline V gene data show CDR1 as LGHNA and CDR2 as YSLEER. The V end lost 0 bases, the J end lost 3 bases, and 12 bases lay between the germline ends.

This clonotype was recorded at least ten times. The chain employs TRBV29-1 and TRBJ2-2, with D perhaps TRBD2 (5 bases). Germline CDR1 is SQVTM and CDR2 is ANQGSEA. This CDR3 has 11 residues. V was trimmed by 7 bases and J by 6 bases, leaving 9 bases between them. The CDR3 sequence: CSASGPGELFF. The CDR3 nucleotides read TGCAGCGCAAGCGGACCCGGGGAGCTGTTTTTT.

This clonotype was seen ten or more times. This sequence joins TRBV7-8 and TRBJ2-2, with D perhaps matching TRBD1 (6 bases). V was pared by 3 bases and J by 4 bases, with 12 bases between. Per the germline V gene, CDR1 is SGHVS and CDR2 is FQNEAQ. The CDR3 has 15 residues. CDR3 DNA: TGTGCCAGCAGCTTTCCGGGACAATCCACCGGGGAGCTGTTTTTT. Its translation: CASSFPGQSTGELFF.

This clonotype was counted only a few times. The chain carries TRBV24-1 and TRBJ2-1; 7 nucleotides line up with TRBD2. Germline CDR1 and CDR2: KGHDR and SFDVKD. The V segment lost 4 bases and the J segment 12 bases; nucleotides outside the gene matches: 11. The CDR3 is 14 amino acids. DNA of the CDR3: TGTGCCACCAGTGACCCCGGGAGGACGCCGGGGCAGTTCTTC. Its translation: CATSDPGRTPGQFF.

This clonotype has just a few counts. The V gene is TRBV7-9, the J gene TRBJ2-1; no clear D. Germline CDR1 is SEHNR and CDR2 is FQNEAQ (reference sequence). Trimming pared 0 bases from V and 5 bases from J, leaving 14 bases between. The CDR3 has 16 residues. The CDR3 here is CASSLALGQLDNEQFF. The CDR3 DNA sequence: TGTGCCAGCAGCTTAGCGTTGGGCCAACTTGACAATGAGCAGTTCTTC.

The table lists this clonotype with a few counts. The chain uses TRBV11-2 and TRBJ2-1; D uncertain. Deletions cut 2 bases from V and 0 bases from J, with 11 bases between. CDR1 and CDR2 (germline): SGHAT, FQNNGV. The CDR3 runs 16 residues. The CDR3 DNA sequence: TGTGCCAGCAGCTTACTGAGTGCGAGCTCCTACAATGAGCAGTTCTTC. Translation gives CASSLLSASSYNEQFF.

This clonotype appeared many times. The chain is built from TRBV27 and TRBJ1-6, with D uncertain. This CDR3 has 15 amino acids. Germline CDR1 and CDR2: MNHEY and SMNVEV (reference sequence). V was shortened by 6 bases and J by 5 bases, with 14 bases between the two germline ends. The DNA of the CDR3 is TGTGCCAGCAGAACGGGGAGGCAGGATAATTCACCCCTCCACTTT. It specifies CASRTGRQDNSPLHF.